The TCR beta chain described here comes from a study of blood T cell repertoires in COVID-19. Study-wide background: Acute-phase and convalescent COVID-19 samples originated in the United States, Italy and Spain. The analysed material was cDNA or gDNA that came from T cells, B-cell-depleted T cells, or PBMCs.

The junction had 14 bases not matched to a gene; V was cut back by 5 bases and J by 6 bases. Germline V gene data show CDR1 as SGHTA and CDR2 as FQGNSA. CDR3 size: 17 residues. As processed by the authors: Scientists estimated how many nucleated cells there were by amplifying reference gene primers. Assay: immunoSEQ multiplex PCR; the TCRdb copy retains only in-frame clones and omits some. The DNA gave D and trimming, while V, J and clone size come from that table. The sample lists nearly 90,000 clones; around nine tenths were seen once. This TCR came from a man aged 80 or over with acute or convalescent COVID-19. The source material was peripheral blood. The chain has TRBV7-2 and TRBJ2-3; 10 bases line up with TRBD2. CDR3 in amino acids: CASSTDSAGGPWDTQYF. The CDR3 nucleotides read TGTGCCAGCAGCACGGATTCAGCGGGAGGGCCATGGGATACGCAGTATTTT.